The 16 T cell receptor beta chains presented below share a single source sample, sequenced in a study of post-analysis software for immune sequencing data (dated by TCRdb to 2013 to 2016). What the work shows at the level of the full study, not this receptor alone: Patients showed significantly higher frequencies than controls for roughly five TRBV segments, among them TRBV5-6, TRBV5-1 and TRBV20-1.

Receptor libraries were prepared by PCR. Reads for this sample came from an Illumina HiSeq 2500. Unique molecular identifiers were incorporated into TCR beta cDNA libraries to reduce PCR and sequencing biases. The public sequencing data were trimmed at Q25 with fastp and processed into clonotypes with MiXCR by TCRdb, which kept only in-frame beta chains. Duplicate CDR3 protein sequences are folded into a single record with the most common DNA and genes. The sample contains roughly 700,000 distinct CDR3 sequences, roughly 27% of them found a single time. Together, the top ten hold roughly 0.53% of the sample. These receptors have no known antigen. Sequenced input: blood. All receptors come from a girl between 5 and 17 years old with multiple sclerosis.

The V and J genes are TRBV7-9 and TRBJ2-7, with no clear D. Germline CDR1 SEHNR, CDR2 FQNEAQ (reference sequence). The CDR3 covers 12 residues. V was trimmed by 2 bases and J by 6 bases, leaving 8 bases between them. CDR3 region: CASSLLSREQYF. CDR3 nucleotides: TGTGCCAGCAGCTTACTCTCTCGCGAGCAGTACTTC.

The chain joins TRBV20-1 to TRBJ2-1; no firm D call. CDR3 length: 13 residues. Germline V gene lookup returns CDR1 DFQATT and CDR2 SNEGSKA (reference sequence). Deletions cut 6 bases from V and 4 bases from J, with 13 bases between. DNA of the CDR3: TGCAGTGCCAGCCAGAAGCTTTACAATGAGCAGTTCTTC. As protein: CSASQKLYNEQFF.

The CDR3 region is CSARYEAGETQYF. CDR3 nucleotides: TGCAGTGCTAGATACGAAGCCGGGGAGACCCAGTACTTC. This chain joins TRBV20-1 and TRBJ2-5, with no clear D. CDR3 size: 13 residues. In germline, CDR1 is DFQATT, CDR2 SNEGSKA (reference sequence). Between the trimmed V and J ends, which lost 2 bases and 5 bases, there was a span of 12 bases.

In DNA, the CDR3 is TGCAGTGCTGGGGGACAGGGCCTCCACGAGCAGTACTTC. Protein product: CSAGGQGLHEQYF. V usage is TRBV20-1 and J usage is TRBJ2-7; 9 nucleotides line up with TRBD1. The germline gives CDR1 DFQATT, CDR2 SNEGSKA (reference sequence). The CDR3 is 13 residues long. Trimming at V came to 5 bases and at J to 5 bases, leaving 7 bases not matched to a gene.

This clonotype was detected a few times. The rearrangement uses TRBV4-1 and TRBJ2-7, with TRBD1 matching 12 bases. Germline CDR1 and CDR2: MGHRA and YSYEKL. CDR3 length: 15 amino acids. V trimming: 1 base; J trimming: 4 bases; junction bases outside the gene matches: 2. CDR3 in DNA: TGCGCCAGCAGCCAAGGGGACAGGGGGCGGTACGAGCAGTACTTC. Amino acid sequence: CASSQGDRGRYEQYF.

The rearrangement joins TRBV2 to TRBJ2-1; D remains unclear. Germline loops: CDR1 SNHLY, CDR2 FYNNEI. V lost 8 bases, J lost 6 bases, and 8 bases lay in between. This CDR3 is built from 11 residues. The CDR3 is CASEGPNEQFF. The CDR3 DNA follows: TGTGCCAGCGAAGGACCCAATGAGCAGTTCTTC.

The chain uses TRBV7-8 and TRBJ2-1; D ambiguous. From germline, CDR1 is SGHVS and CDR2 FQNEAQ. The CDR3 covers 17 residues. Trimming removed 5 bases from V and 4 bases from J, with 21 bases in between. The CDR3 nucleotides are TGTGCCAGCAGCAGAGAGGTGGCGGAAGGACCTTACAATGAGCAGTTCTTC. As protein: CASSREVAEGPYNEQFF.

The table lists this clonotype with a few counts. The V gene is TRBV29-1, the J gene TRBJ2-1; 11 bases match TRBD2. V lost 3 bases to trimming and J lost 0 bases; unmatched junction nucleotides: 4. The CDR3 has 16 residues. CDR1 SQVTM and CDR2 ANQGSEA come from the germline V gene. DNA for the CDR3: TGCAGCGTTGAGGGACTAGCGGACGACTCCTACAATGAGCAGTTCTTC. Residues: CSVEGLADDSYNEQFF.

This clonotype was observed a handful of times. V and J are TRBV5-1 and TRBJ2-3; TRBD1 matches at 9 bases. Germline V gene sequence: CDR1 SGHRS, CDR2 YFSETQ. J lost 6 bases, V lost 4 bases, and 9 bases had no gene match. CDR3 size: 15 residues. The CDR3 region is CASSETGGNSDTQYF. The CDR3 DNA reads as TGCGCCAGCAGCGAAACAGGGGGCAATTCGGATACGCAGTATTTT.

The chain couples TRBV2 to TRBJ2-1; 8 bases fit TRBD1. The CDR3 contains 14 residues. The junction had 7 bases not matched to a gene; V was cut back by 8 bases and J by 4 bases. From germline, CDR1 is SNHLY and CDR2 FYNNEI. CDR3 protein: CASDKGTGYNEQFF. Written as DNA, the CDR3 is TGTGCCAGCGATAAGGGGACAGGATACAATGAGCAGTTCTTC.

This sequence joins TRBV5-5 and TRBJ2-7; D not certain. The V and J ends lost 0 bases and 2 bases respectively, with 9 bases between them. The CDR3 runs 14 residues. Germline CDR1 is SGHKS and CDR2 is YYEKEE (reference sequence). The CDR3 here is CASSLEFRAYEQYF. The CDR3 DNA is TGTGCCAGCAGCTTGGAGTTCCGAGCCTACGAGCAGTACTTC.

The chain couples TRBV7-8 to TRBJ1-3; D remains ambiguous. Looked up from germline, CDR1 is SGHVS and CDR2 is FQNEAQ. Trimming cost V 5 bases and J 0 bases, with 11 bases left between them. The CDR3 sequence is 15 residues long. The CDR3 loop reads CASSVQHGSGNTIYF. The CDR3 nucleotides are TGTGCCAGCAGCGTCCAGCACGGCTCTGGAAACACCATATATTTT.

This clonotype was found a few times. The V and J genes are TRBV2 and TRBJ1-2; TRBD1 matches at 7 bases. The germline V gene has CDR1 SNHLY and CDR2 FYNNEI. The CDR3 sequence is 13 residues long. After removal of 5 bases from V and 8 bases from J, the junction contained 8 bases not matched to a gene. The CDR3, as DNA: TGTGCCAGCAGTCTAGACAGGGACCGGGGCTACACCTTC. Translated: CASSLDRDRGYTF.

This chain connects TRBV5-1 to TRBJ2-5, with D tentatively TRBD2 (5 bases). With 2 bases removed from V and 4 bases from J, the gap between germline ends came to 12 bases. This CDR3 has 14 amino acids. Germline V gene data show CDR1 as SGHRS and CDR2 as YFSETQ. CDR3 sequence: CASSFRGSPETQYF. The CDR3 nucleotides read TGCGCCAGCAGCTTCCGGGGTTCCCCAGAGACCCAGTACTTC.

The rearrangement uses TRBV14 and TRBJ2-7; D uncertain. The CDR3 is 12 residues long. Looked up from germline, CDR1 is SGHDN and CDR2 is FVKESK. V gave up 1 base and J gave up 6 bases, with 7 bases separating them. The CDR3 protein is CASSQVTGEQYF. The CDR3 DNA is TGTGCCAGCAGCCAAGTCACGGGCGAGCAGTACTTC. The variable domain in full, completed from reference TRBV14 and TRBJ2-7, reads EAGVTQFPSHSVIEKGQTVTLRCDPISGHDNLYWYRRVMGKEIKFLLHFVKESKQDESGMPNNRFLAERTGGTYSTLKVQPAELEDSGVYFCASSQVTGEQYFGPGTRLTVT.

This clonotype has at least ten counts. This chain connects TRBV20-1 to TRBJ2-5; no reliable D call. The germline gives CDR1 DFQATT, CDR2 SNEGSKA (reference sequence). The CDR3 has 13 residues. V was trimmed by 6 bases and J by 0 bases, leaving 11 bases between them. DNA of the CDR3: TGCAGTGCCCTTACGGATCACCAAGAGACCCAGTACTTC. This sequence encodes CSALTDHQETQYF.